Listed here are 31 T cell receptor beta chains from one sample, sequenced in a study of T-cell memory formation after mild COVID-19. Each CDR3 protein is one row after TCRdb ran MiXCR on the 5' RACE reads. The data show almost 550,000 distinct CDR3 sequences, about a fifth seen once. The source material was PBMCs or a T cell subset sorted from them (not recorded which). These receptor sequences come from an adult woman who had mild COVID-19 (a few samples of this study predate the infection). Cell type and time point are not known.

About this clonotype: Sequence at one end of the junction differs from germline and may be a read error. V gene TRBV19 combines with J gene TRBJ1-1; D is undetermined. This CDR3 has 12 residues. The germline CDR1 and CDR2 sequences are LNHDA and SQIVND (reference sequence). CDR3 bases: TGTGCCAGTAGTATCACCCGGGGTCCTCCCTCCTTT. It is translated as CASSITRGPPSF.

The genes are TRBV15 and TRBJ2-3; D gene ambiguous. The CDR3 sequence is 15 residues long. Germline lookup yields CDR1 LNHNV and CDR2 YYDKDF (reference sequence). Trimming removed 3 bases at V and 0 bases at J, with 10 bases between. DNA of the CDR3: TGTGCCACCAGCAGGGGCGGTGGTAGCACAGATACGCAGTATTTT. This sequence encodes CATSRGGGSTDTQYF.

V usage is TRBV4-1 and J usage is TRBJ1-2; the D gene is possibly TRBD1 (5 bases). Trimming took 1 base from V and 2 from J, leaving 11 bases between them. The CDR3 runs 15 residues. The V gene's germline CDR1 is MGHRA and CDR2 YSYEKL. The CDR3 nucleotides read TGCGCCAGCAGCCAAGGCAGGGTATCGAACTATGGCTACACCTTC. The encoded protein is CASSQGRVSNYGYTF.

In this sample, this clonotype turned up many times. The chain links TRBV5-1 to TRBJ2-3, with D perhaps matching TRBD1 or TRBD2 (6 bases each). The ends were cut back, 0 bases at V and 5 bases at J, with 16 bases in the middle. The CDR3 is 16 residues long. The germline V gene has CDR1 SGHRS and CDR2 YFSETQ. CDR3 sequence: CASSLEVGGAGDTQYF. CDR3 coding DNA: TGCGCCAGCAGCTTGGAGGTCGGGGGCGCCGGAGATACGCAGTATTTT.

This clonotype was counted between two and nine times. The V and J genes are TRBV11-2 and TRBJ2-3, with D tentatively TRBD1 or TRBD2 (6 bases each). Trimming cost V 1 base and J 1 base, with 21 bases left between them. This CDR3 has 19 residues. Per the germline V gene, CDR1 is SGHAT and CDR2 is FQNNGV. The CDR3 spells CASSLVGRFRTDRTDTQYF. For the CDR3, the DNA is TGTGCCAGCAGCTTAGTAGGGAGGTTCCGGACAGACCGCACAGATACGCAGTATTTT.

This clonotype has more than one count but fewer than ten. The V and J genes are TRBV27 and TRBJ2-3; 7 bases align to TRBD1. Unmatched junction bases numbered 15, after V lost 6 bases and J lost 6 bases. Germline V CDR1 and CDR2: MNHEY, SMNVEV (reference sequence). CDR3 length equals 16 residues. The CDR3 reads CASSYTLRGKGDTQYF. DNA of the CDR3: TGTGCCAGCAGCTATACACTCAGGGGGAAGGGGGATACGCAGTATTTT.

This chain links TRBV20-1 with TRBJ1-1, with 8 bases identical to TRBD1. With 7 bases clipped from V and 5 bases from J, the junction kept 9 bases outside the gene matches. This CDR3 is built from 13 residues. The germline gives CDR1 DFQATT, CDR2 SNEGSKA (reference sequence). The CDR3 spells CSGNTGGGTEAFF. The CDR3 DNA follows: TGCAGTGGCAACACAGGGGGAGGAACTGAAGCTTTCTTT.

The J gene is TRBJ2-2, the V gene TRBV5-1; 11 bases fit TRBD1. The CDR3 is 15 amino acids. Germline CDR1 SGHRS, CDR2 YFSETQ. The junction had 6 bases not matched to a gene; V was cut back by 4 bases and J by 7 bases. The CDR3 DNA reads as TGCGCCAGCAGCCGCGGACAGGGGGCGAACGGGGAGCTGTTTTTT. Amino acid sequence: CASSRGQGANGELFF.

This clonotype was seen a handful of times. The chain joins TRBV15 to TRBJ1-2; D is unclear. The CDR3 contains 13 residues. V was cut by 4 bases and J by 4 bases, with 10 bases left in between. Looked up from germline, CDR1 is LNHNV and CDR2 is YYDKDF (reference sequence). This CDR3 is CATSNGPPYGYTF. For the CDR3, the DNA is TGTGCCACCAGCAACGGACCCCCCTATGGCTACACCTTC.

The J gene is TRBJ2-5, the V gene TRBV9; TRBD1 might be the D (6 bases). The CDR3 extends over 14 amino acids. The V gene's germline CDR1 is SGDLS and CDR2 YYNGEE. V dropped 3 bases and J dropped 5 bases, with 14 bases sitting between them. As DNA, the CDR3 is TGTGCCAGCAGCGCCCGGGACATATGGGAGACCCAGTACTTC. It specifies CASSARDIWETQYF.

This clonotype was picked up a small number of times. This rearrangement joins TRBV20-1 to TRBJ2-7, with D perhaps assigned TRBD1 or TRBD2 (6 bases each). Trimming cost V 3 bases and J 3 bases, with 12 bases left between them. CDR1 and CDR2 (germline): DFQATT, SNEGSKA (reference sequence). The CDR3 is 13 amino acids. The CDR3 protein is CSARKGGGYEQYF. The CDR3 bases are TGCAGTGCTAGGAAAGGAGGGGGCTACGAGCAGTACTTC.

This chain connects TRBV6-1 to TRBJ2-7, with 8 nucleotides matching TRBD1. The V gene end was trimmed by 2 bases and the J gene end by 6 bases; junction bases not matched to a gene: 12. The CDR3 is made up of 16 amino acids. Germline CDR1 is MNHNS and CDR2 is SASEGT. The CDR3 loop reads CASSEYRQGALGEQYF. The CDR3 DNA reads TGTGCCAGCAGTGAATATCGGCAGGGGGCGTTGGGCGAGCAGTACTTC.

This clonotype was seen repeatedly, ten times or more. The CDR3 DNA reads TGTGCCAGCAGCCTGGATCAGAGCGGGAGTCCCTACAATGAGCAGTTCTTC. Its protein product is CASSLDQSGSPYNEQFF. The chain uses TRBV7-9 and TRBJ2-1; 8 bases align to TRBD2. V dropped 5 bases and J dropped 2; count of bases not matched to a gene: 11. CDR3 length: 17 amino acids. CDR1 SEHNR and CDR2 FQNEAQ come from the germline V gene (reference sequence).

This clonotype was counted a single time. The CDR3 DNA sequence: TGTGCCAGCAGCGTCGCTAGCGGGAGGCGCACAGATACGCAGTATTTT. This encodes CASSVASGRRTDTQYF. The chain couples TRBV9 to TRBJ2-3; 11 bases fit TRBD2. The CDR3 runs 16 residues. With 2 bases clipped from V and 1 base from J, the junction kept 3 bases outside the gene matches. In germline, CDR1 is SGDLS, CDR2 YYNGEE.

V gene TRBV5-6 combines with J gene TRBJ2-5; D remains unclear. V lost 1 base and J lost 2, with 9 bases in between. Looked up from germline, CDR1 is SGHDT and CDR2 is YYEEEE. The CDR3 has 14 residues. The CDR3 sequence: CASSLRVAQETQYF. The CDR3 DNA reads TGTGCCAGCAGCTTGAGGGTCGCGCAAGAGACCCAGTACTTC.

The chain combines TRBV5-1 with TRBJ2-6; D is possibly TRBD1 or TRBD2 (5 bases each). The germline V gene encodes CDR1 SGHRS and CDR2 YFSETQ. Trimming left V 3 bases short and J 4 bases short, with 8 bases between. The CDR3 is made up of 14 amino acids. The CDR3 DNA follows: TGCGCCAGCAGCTGGGGGTACGGGGCCAACGTCCTGACTTTC. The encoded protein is CASSWGYGANVLTF.

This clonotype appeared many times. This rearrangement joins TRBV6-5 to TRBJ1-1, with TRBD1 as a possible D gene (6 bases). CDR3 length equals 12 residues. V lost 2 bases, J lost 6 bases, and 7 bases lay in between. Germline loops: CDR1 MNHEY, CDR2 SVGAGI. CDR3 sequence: CASSYRGAEAFF. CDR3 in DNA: TGTGCCAGCAGTTACAGGGGGGCTGAAGCTTTCTTT.

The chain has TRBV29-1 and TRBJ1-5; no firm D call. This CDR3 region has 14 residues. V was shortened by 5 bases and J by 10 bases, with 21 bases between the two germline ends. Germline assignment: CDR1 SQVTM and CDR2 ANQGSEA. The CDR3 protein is CSVLSRSGMGPQHF. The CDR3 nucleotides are TGCAGCGTTCTCTCCCGGAGTGGGATGGGACCCCAGCATTTT. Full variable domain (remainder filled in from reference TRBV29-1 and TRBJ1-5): SAVISQKPSRDICQRGTSLTIQCQVDSQVTMMFWYRQQPGQSLTLIATANQGSEATYESGFVIDKFPISRPNLTFSTLTVSNMSPEDSSIYLCSVLSRSGMGPQHFGDGTRLSIL.

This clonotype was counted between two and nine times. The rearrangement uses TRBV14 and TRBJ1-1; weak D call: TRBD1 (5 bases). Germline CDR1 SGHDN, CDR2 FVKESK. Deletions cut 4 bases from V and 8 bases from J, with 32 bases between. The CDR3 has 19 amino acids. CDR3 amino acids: CASSPHIGNRLTSGDEAFF. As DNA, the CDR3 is TGTGCCAGCAGCCCCCACATAGGAAACAGGTTGACCTCGGGGGACGAAGCTTTCTTT. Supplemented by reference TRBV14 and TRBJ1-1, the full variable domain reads EAGVTQFPSHSVIEKGQTVTLRCDPISGHDNLYWYRRVMGKEIKFLLHFVKESKQDESGMPNNRFLAERTGGTYSTLKVQPAELEDSGVYFCASSPHIGNRLTSGDEAFFGQGTRLTVV.

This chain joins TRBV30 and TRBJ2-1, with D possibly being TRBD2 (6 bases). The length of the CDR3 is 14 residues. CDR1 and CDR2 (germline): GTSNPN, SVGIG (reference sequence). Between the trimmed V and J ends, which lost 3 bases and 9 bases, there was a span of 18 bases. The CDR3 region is CAWSSGLDSGEQFF. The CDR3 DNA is TGTGCCTGGAGCTCGGGACTCGATTCGGGTGAGCAGTTCTTC.

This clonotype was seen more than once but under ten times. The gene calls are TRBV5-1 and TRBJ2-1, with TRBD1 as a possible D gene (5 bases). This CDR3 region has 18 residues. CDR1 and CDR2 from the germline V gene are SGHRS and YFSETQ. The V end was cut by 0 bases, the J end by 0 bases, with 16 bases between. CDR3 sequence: CASSLVVGLQSSYNEQFF. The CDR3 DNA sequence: TGCGCCAGCAGCTTGGTTGTGGGGCTCCAAAGCTCCTACAATGAGCAGTTCTTC.

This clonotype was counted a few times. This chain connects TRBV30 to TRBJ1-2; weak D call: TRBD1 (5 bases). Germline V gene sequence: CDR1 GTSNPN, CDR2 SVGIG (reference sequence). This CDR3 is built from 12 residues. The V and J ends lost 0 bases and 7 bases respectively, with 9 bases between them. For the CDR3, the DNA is TGTGCCTGGAGTGTACAACAGGCTGGCTACACCTTC. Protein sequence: CAWSVQQAGYTF.

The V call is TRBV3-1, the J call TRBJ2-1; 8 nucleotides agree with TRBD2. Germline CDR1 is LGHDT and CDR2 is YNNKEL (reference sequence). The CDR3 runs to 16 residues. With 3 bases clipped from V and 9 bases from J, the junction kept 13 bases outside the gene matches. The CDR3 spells CASSHGGGPPSGEQFF. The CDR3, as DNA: TGTGCCAGCAGCCACGGCGGGGGGCCCCCCTCCGGTGAGCAGTTCTTC.

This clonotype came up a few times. CDR3 in DNA: TGTGCCTGGACCCCTTTTTTTGGGGGCTCTCATTCCGGGGACACTGAAGCTTTCTTT. It encodes CAWTPFFGGSHSGDTEAFF. V is TRBV30 and J is TRBJ1-1; tentatively, D is TRBD1 (6 bases). Trimming left V 4 bases short and J 3 bases short, with 30 bases between. In germline, CDR1 is GTSNPN, CDR2 SVGIG (reference sequence). The CDR3 has 19 residues.

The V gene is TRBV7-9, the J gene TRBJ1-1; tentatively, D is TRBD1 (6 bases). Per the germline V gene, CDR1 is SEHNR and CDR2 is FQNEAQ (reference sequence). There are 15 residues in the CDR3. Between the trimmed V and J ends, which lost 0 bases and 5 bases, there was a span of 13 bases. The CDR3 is CASSLAGQGKTEAFF. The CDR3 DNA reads TGTGCCAGCAGCTTAGCAGGGCAGGGGAAGACTGAAGCTTTCTTT.

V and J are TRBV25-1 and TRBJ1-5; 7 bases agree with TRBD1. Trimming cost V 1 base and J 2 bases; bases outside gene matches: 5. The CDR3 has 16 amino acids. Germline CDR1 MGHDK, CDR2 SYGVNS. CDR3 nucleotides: TGTGCCAGCAGTGAATTGGCAGGGGGTGGCAATCAGCCCCAGCATTTT. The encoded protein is CASSELAGGGNQPQHF.

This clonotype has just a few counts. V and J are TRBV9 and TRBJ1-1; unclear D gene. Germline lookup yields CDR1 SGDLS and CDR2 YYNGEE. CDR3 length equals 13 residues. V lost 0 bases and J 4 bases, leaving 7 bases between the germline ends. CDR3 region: CASSVDSGTEAFF. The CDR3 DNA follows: TGTGCCAGCAGCGTAGATAGTGGCACTGAAGCTTTCTTT.

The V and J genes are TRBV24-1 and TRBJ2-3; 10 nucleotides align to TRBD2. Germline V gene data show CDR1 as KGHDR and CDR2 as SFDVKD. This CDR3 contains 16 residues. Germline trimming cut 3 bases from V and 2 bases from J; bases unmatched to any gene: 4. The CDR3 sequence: CATSDQSGRATDTQYF. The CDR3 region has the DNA TGTGCCACCAGTGATCAAAGCGGGAGGGCCACAGATACGCAGTATTTT.

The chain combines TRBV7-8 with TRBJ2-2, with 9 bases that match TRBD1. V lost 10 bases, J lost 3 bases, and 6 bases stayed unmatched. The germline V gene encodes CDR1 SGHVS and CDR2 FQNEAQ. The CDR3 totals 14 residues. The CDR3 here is CATAQGAHTGELFF. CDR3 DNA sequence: TGTGCCACTGCACAGGGGGCGCACACCGGGGAGCTGTTTTTT.

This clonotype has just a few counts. CDR3 loop: CASSLGLRYEQYF. In DNA, the CDR3 is TGTGCCAGCAGCCTGGGACTTCGCTACGAGCAGTACTTC. This chain joins TRBV7-9 and TRBJ2-7; perhaps TRBD2 as D (6 bases). The V gene lost 5 bases and the J gene lost 3 bases, with 11 bases spanning the gap. Germline V gene lookup returns CDR1 SEHNR and CDR2 FQNEAQ (reference sequence). CDR3 length: 13 amino acids. The full variable domain, its missing parts supplied by reference TRBV7-9 and TRBJ2-7, is DTGVSQNPRHKITKRGQNVTFRCDPISEHNRLYWYRQTLGQGPEFLTYFQNEAQLEKSRLLSDRFSAERPKGSFSTLEIQRTEQGDSAMYLCASSLGLRYEQYFGPGTRLTVT.

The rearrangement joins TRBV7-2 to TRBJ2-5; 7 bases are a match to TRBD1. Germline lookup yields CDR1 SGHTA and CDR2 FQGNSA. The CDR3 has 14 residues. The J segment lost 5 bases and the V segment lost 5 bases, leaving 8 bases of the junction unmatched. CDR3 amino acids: CASSPDRALETQYF. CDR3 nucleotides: TGTGCCAGCAGCCCCGACAGGGCTCTCGAGACCCAGTACTTC.